The clone carrying this TCR beta chain was observed at least ten times. What it recognizes is unknown. V lost 1 base, J lost 3 bases, and 10 bases lay in between. CDR1 ENHRY and CDR2 SYGVKD come from the germline V gene. CDR3 length equals 14 residues. The source of the sample is a study of CD8 T cells in ankylosing spondylitis. Study results and limitations: A number of the motif variants had already been described in reactive arthritis synovial fluid and blood. Several highly homologous variants made up a TCR beta motif that seemed to typify ankylosing spondylitis blood. Reports say disease-linked clones showed up significantly more in matched ankylosing spondylitis synovial fluid.

The authors made TCR beta libraries by quantitative 5'-RACE with molecular barcodes. TCRdb redid the calling of the 5' RACE reads with MiXCR, one entry per CDR3 protein. The repertoire holds 250,000 to 400,000 distinct CDR3 sequences, roughly 11% seen once, with roughly 9% in the top ten. This TCR derives from a female donor with ankylosing spondylitis or in good health (not recorded which). The material sequenced was blood, either unsorted or a sorted T cell fraction (not recorded which). V usage is TRBV10-3 and J usage is TRBJ2-7, with D perhaps being TRBD1 or TRBD2 (5 bases each). This chain's CDR3 is CAISEFGTDYEQYF. Here the CDR3 DNA reads TGTGCCATCAGTGAGTTTGGGACCGACTACGAGCAGTACTTC.